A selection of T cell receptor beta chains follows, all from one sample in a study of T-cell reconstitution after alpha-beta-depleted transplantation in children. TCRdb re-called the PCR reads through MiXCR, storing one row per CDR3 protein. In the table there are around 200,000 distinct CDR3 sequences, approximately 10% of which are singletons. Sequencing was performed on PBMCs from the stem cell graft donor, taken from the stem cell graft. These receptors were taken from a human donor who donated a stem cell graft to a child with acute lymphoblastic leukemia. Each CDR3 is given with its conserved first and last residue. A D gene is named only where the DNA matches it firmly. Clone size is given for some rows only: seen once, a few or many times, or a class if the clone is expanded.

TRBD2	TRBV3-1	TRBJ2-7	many	CASSRTSGGVYEQYF	TGTGCCAGCAGCCGGACTAGCGGGGGGGTCTACGAGCAGTACTTC
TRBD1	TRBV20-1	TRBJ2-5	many	CSAAELTGGAETQYF	TGCAGTGCTGCGGAACTGACAGGGGGCGCAGAGACCCAGTACTTC
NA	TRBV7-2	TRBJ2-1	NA	CASSLGLRREQFF	TGTGCCAGCAGCTTGGGGTTGAGACGGGAGCAGTTCTTC
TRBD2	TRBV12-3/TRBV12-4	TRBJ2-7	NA	CASSFRGGNDEQYF	TGTGCCAGCAGTTTCCGGGGGGGGAATGACGAGCAGTACTTC
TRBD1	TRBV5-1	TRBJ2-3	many	CASSQQGIMDTQYF	TGCGCCAGCAGCCAACAGGGGATAATGGATACGCAGTATTTT
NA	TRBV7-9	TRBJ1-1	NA	CASSLSVRTEAFF	TGTGCCAGCAGCTTATCTGTACGCACTGAAGCTTTCTTT
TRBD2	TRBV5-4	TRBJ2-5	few	CASSSAGGPQETQYF	TGTGCCAGCAGCTCCGCGGGGGGCCCCCAAGAGACCCAGTACTTC
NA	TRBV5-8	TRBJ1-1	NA	CASSLGTEYEAFF	TGTGCCAGCAGCTTGGGAACTGAATACGAAGCTTTCTTT
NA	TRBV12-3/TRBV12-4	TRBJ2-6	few	CASSFTGADGANVLTF	TGTGCCAGCAGTTTCACGGGGGCAGATGGGGCCAACGTCCTGACTTTC
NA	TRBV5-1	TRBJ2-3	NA	CASSLILGALSTDTQYF	TGCGCCAGCAGCTTGATTCTGGGGGCGTTAAGTACAGATACGCAGTATTTT
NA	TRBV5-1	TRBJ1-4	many	CASSDTTTNEKLFF	TGCGCCAGCAGCGACACGACAACTAATGAAAAACTGTTTTTT
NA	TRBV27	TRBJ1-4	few	CASSLFLWDEKLFF	NA
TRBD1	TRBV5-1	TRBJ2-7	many	CASSYRDRGLVEQYF	TGCGCCAGCAGCTACCGGGACAGGGGGCTGGTCGAGCAGTACTTC
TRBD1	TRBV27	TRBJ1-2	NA	CASRGQRSF	TGTGCCAGCAGGGGACAGCGCAGCTTC
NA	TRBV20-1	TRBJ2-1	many	CSAPLAGGNEQFF	TGCAGTGCTCCCCTTGCTGGGGGCAATGAGCAGTTCTTC
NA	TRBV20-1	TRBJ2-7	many	CSAASRQTLIYEQYF	TGCAGTGCCGCGTCGCGGCAGACCCTAATTTACGAGCAGTACTTC
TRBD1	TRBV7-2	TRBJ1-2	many	CASSPGTGGYGYTF	TGTGCCAGCAGCCCGGGGACAGGGGGTTATGGCTACACCTTC
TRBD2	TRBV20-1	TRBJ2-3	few	CSAGMTSGGHTDTQYF	TGCAGTGCCGGCATGACTAGCGGGGGGCACACAGATACGCAGTATTTT
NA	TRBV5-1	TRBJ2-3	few	CASSLAPSGGTDTQYF	TGCGCCAGCAGCTTGGCCCCCTCCGGAGGCACAGATACGCAGTATTTT
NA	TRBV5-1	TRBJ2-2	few	CASSLDRSDTGELFF	TGCGCCAGCAGCTTGGATCGTTCGGACACCGGGGAGCTGTTTTTT
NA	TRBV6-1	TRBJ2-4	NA	CASSRNSRDLLVDIQYF	TGTGCCAGCAGTCGAAATTCCCGGGACCTCCTCGTGGACATTCAGTACTTC
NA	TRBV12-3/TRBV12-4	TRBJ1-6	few	CASSLGRNNSPLHF	TGTGCCAGCAGTTTGGGCAGAAATAATTCACCCCTCCACTTT
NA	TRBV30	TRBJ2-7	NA	CAWRGQFHEQYF	TGTGCCTGGAGGGGTCAGTTCCACGAGCAGTACTTC
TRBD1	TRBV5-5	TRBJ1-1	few	CASSPRTGAGGTEAFF	TGTGCCAGCAGCCCGAGGACAGGGGCCGGTGGGACTGAAGCTTTCTTT
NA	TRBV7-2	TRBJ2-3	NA	CASSRSRGANTQYF	TGTGCCAGCAGCCGTAGTAGGGGGGCGAATACGCAGTATTTT
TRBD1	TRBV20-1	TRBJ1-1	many	CSARNRGEGTEAFF	TGCAGTGCTAGAAACAGGGGAGAGGGCACTGAAGCTTTCTTT
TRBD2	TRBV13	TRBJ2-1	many	CASSFSGLVYYEQFF	TGTGCCAGCAGCTTTTCGGGACTAGTCTACTATGAGCAGTTCTTC
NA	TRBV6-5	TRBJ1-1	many	CASSTGSEAFF	TGTGCCAGCAGCACCGGGAGTGAAGCTTTCTTT
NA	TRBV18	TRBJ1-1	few	CASSTYEQTEAFF	TGTGCCAGCTCAACATACGAACAGACTGAAGCTTTCTTT
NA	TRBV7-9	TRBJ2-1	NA	CASSLDRRTYNEQFF	TGTGCCAGCAGCTTAGACAGACGGACCTACAATGAGCAGTTCTTC
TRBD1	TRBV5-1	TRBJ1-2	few	CASSAGQGAAEYGYTF	TGCGCCAGCAGCGCCGGCCAGGGGGCAGCTGAATATGGCTACACCTTC
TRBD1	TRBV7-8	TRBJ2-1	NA	CASSPRTGGIRSEQFF	TGTGCCAGCAGCCCGAGGACAGGGGGCATTCGGAGCGAGCAGTTCTTC
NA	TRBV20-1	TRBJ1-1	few	CSARDVGEAEAFF	TGCAGTGCTAGAGATGTTGGGGAGGCGGAAGCTTTCTTT
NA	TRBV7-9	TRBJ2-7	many	CASSFRGSYEQYF	TGTGCCAGCAGCTTCAGGGGTTCCTACGAGCAGTACTTC
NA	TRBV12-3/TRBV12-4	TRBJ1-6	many	CASSSQVGGGTSPLHF	TGTGCCAGCAGCAGCCAGGTGGGGGGAGGAACTTCACCCCTCCACTTT
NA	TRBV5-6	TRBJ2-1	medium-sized	CASSLWGYNEQFF	TGTGCCAGCAGCTTGTGGGGGTACAATGAGCAGTTCTTC
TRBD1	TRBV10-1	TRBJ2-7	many	CASREGQDSSYEQYF	TGCGCCAGCAGAGAAGGACAGGACAGCTCCTACGAGCAGTACTTC